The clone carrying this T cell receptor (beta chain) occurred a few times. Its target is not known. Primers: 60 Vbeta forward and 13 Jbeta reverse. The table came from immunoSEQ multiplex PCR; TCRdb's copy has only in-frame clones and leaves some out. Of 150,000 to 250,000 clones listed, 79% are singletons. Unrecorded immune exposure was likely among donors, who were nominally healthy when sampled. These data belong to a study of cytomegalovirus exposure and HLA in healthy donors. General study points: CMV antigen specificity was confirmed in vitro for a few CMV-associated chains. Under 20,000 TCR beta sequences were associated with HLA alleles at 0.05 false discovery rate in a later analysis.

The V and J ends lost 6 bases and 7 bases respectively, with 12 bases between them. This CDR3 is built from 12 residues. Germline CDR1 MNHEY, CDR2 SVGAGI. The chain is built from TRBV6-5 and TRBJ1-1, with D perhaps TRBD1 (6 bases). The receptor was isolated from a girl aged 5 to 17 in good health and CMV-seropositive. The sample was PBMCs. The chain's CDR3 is CASSPDSFEAFF. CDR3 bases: TGTGCCAGCAGCCCGGACAGCTTTGAAGCTTTCTTT.